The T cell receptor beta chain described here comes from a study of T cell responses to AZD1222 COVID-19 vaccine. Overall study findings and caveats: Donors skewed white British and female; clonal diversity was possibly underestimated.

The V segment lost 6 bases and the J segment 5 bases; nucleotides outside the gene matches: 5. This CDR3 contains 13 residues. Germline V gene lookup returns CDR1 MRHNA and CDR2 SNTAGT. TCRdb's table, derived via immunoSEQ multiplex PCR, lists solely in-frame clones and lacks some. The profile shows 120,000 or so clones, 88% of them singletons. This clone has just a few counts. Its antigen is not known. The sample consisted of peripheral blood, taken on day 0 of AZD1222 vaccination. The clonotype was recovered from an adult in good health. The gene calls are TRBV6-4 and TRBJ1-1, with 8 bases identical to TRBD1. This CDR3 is CASSRQGMTEAFF. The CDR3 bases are TGTGCCAGCAGCCGACAGGGGATGACTGAAGCTTTCTTT.